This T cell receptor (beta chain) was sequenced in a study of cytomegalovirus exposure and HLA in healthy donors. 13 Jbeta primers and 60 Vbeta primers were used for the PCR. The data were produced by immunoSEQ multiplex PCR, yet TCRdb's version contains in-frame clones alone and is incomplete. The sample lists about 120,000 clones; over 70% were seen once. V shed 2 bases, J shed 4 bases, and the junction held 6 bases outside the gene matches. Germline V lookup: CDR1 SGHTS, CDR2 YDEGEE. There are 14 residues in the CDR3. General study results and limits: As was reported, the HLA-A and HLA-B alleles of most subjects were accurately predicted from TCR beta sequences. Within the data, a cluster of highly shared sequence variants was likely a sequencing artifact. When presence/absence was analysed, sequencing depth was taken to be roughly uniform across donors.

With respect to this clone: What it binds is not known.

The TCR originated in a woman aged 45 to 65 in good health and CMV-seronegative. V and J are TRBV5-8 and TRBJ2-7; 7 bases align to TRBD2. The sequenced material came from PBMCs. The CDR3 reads CASSFRLAPYEQYF. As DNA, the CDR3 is TGTGCCAGCAGCTTTAGACTAGCCCCGTACGAGCAGTACTTC.